What follows are 30 T cell receptor beta chains derived from one specimen sequenced in a study of vaccination effects on CD4 cells after COVID-19. Their specific antigens are unknown. ViraFEST assay sequencing came after antigen-specific CD4+ T cells were expanded with viral peptide pools. Between days 9 and 11 of culture, CD4+ T cells were separated out. No vaccinee had earlier SARS-CoV-2 infection, and nucleocapsid antibodies were negative. Clones were sequenced by immunoSEQ multiplex PCR, and TCRdb holds only the in-frame ones, with some missing. This table holds over 20,000 clones, roughly 74% found once. The source material was CD4+ T cells from PBMCs cultured with SARS-CoV-2 spike peptides, sampled before COVID-19 vaccination. The receptors here all came from a human donor who received a COVID-19 vaccine.

V gene TRBV25-1 combines with J gene TRBJ1-2; D perhaps matches TRBD1 (6 bases). The CDR3 totals 14 residues. The V end lost 6 bases, the J end lost 2 bases, and 13 bases lay between the germline ends. The germline CDR1 and CDR2 sequences are MGHDK and SYGVNS. The CDR3 loop is CASSLTGLNYGYTF. The CDR3 region has the DNA TGTGCCAGCAGCCTCACAGGGTTAAACTATGGCTACACCTTC.

The V and J genes are TRBV5-4 and TRBJ1-1, with TRBD1 as a possible D gene (5 bases). The germline V gene has CDR1 SGHNT and CDR2 YYREEE (reference sequence). The CDR3 loop spans 19 amino acids. V gave up 0 bases and J gave up 3 bases, with 24 bases separating them. The CDR3, as DNA: TGTGCCAGCAGCTTGGGAATCAAGGGGTCTGGGGGTTGGGACACTGAAGCTTTCTTT. This sequence encodes CASSLGIKGSGGWDTEAFF.

The gene calls are TRBV11-2 and TRBJ2-2, with TRBD1 as a possible D gene (5 bases). With 3 bases removed from V and 1 base from J, the gap between germline ends came to 6 bases. The germline V gene has CDR1 SGHAT and CDR2 FQNNGV. The CDR3 has 14 residues. CDR3 sequence reads: CASSLGRNTGELFF. Here the CDR3 DNA reads TGTGCCAGCAGCTTGGGGCGGAACACCGGGGAGCTGTTTTTT.

The CDR3 DNA is TGCGCCAGCAGCCAAGACCGGGAACAGATCCAGCCCCAGCATTTT. Protein product: CASSQDREQIQPQHF. The chain uses TRBV4-1 and TRBJ1-5; D not resolved. The V gene lost 0 bases and the J gene lost 7 bases, with 13 bases spanning the gap. The CDR3 is 15 residues long. Germline V CDR1 and CDR2: MGHRA, YSYEKL.

This clone is a singleton in its sample. The chain links TRBV12-3 or TRBV12-4 to TRBJ2-3; D gene uncertain. The CDR3 length is 12 residues. Trimming left V 6 bases short and J 6 bases short, with 10 bases between. CDR3 coding DNA: TGTGCCAGCAGACCCTCCCTGGATACGCAGTATTTT. Encoded protein: CASRPSLDTQYF.

This clone was recorded a few times. V gene TRBV6-1 combines with J gene TRBJ2-1; 10 bases line up with TRBD1. Germline assignment: CDR1 MNHNS and CDR2 SASEGT. The CDR3 is made up of 14 amino acids. V lost 1 base, J lost 6 bases, and 0 bases stayed unmatched. CDR3 loop: CASSEGTGGNEQFF. CDR3 in DNA: TGTGCCAGCAGTGAAGGGACAGGGGGCAATGAGCAGTTCTTC.

The chain couples TRBV6-5 to TRBJ2-7, with 9 bases aligning to TRBD2. Trimming at V came to 9 bases and at J to 4 bases, leaving 13 bases not matched to a gene. The CDR3 length is 15 residues. Germline V gives CDR1 MNHEY, CDR2 SVGAGI. The CDR3 spells CASSPPAGGLYEQYF. The CDR3, as DNA: TGTGCCAGTTCCCCCCCAGCGGGGGGACTTTACGAGCAGTACTTC.

J is TRBJ2-4 and V is TRBV19; 15 bases agree with TRBD2. Germline loops: CDR1 LNHDA, CDR2 SQIVND (reference sequence). This CDR3 has 17 residues. V lost 7 bases, J lost 0 bases, and 4 bases stayed unmatched. The CDR3 spells CASTRTSGGVAKNIQYF. The CDR3 region has the DNA TGTGCCAGTACCCGGACTAGCGGGGGGGTAGCCAAAAACATTCAGTACTTC.

This chain uses TRBV27 with TRBJ2-7; D may be TRBD1 (6 bases). The CDR3 totals 14 residues. V dropped 6 bases and J dropped 4 bases, with 16 bases sitting between them. Per the germline V gene, CDR1 is MNHEY and CDR2 is SMNVEV (reference sequence). DNA for the CDR3: TGTGCCAGCAGCCCCGGGACAACTTCTTACGAGCAGTACTTC. Its protein product is CASSPGTTSYEQYF.

As for this clone: Relative to the germline gene, one junction end is altered; a read error may explain this. V usage is TRBV6-1 and J usage is TRBJ2-5; TRBD2 aligns across 13 bases. CDR1 MNHNS and CDR2 SASEGT come from the germline V gene. This CDR3 is 16 amino acids long. CDR3 sequence reads: CANSETGTSGVETQYF. CDR3 DNA: TGTGCCAACAGTGAAACCGGGACTAGCGGGGTAGAGACCCAGTACTTC.

The rearrangement uses TRBV18 and TRBJ1-1, with a weak D call TRBD1 (5 bases). Per the germline V gene, CDR1 is KGHSH and CDR2 is LQKENI. The CDR3 sequence is 17 residues long. V was trimmed by 2 bases and J by 1 base, leaving 17 bases between them. The CDR3 sequence is CASSPYTPGTGNTEAFF. DNA for the CDR3: TGTGCCAGCTCACCATACACACCCGGGACGGGGAACACTGAAGCTTTCTTT. The entire variable domain, with the rest obtained from reference TRBV18 and TRBJ1-1, is as follows: NAGVMQNPRHLVRRRGQEARLRCSPMKGHSHVYWYRQLPEEGLKFMVYLQKENIIDESGMPKERFSAEFPKEGPSILRIQQVVRGDSAAYFCASSPYTPGTGNTEAFFGQGTRLTVV.

This chain joins TRBV13 and TRBJ2-2, with D tentatively TRBD1 (6 bases). Germline values: CDR1 PRHDT, CDR2 FYEKMQ (reference sequence). The CDR3 has 16 residues. V shed 5 bases and J shed 5 bases, with 18 bases lying between them. In nucleotides, the CDR3 is TGTGCCAGCAGCCCCCCCGGTCAGGGGACGACCGGGGAGCTGTTTTTT. Amino acids: CASSPPGQGTTGELFF.

This clone is medium-sized in the sample. This chain's CDR3 is CASSSNNEQFF. CDR3 nucleotide sequence: TGCGCCAGCAGCTCAAACAATGAGCAGTTCTTC. This rearrangement joins TRBV5-1 to TRBJ2-1, with D uncertain. The V and J ends lost 3 bases and 5 bases respectively, with 3 bases between them. Germline values: CDR1 SGHRS, CDR2 YFSETQ. This CDR3 is built from 11 residues.

This chain links TRBV9 with TRBJ2-2, with TRBD2 as a possible D gene (6 bases). The CDR3 has 14 residues. V dropped 7 bases and J dropped 5 bases, with 15 bases sitting between them. Germline values: CDR1 SGDLS, CDR2 YYNGEE. CDR3 nucleotides: TGTGCCAGCTCCCAGGGACTCGAAACCGGGGAGCTGTTTTTT. Translation gives CASSQGLETGELFF.

The chain employs TRBV12-3 or TRBV12-4 and TRBJ2-7; D is perhaps TRBD2 (5 bases). CDR3 length: 13 amino acids. The V end lost 4 bases, the J end lost 2 bases, and 9 bases lay between the germline ends. In nucleotides, the CDR3 is TGTGCCAGCAGTTCACACGGGGCCTACGAGCAGTACTTC. Residues: CASSSHGAYEQYF.

This clone came up once. The chain combines TRBV10-1 with TRBJ2-4; 7 bases align to TRBD2. CDR3 size: 18 residues. The V segment lost 2 bases and the J segment 0 bases; nucleotides outside the gene matches: 10. Per the germline V gene, CDR1 is WNHNN and CDR2 is SYGVQD (reference sequence). The CDR3: CASSETSGLRLAKNIQYF. In DNA, the CDR3 is TGCGCCAGCAGTGAGACATCGGGACTACGATTAGCCAAAAACATTCAGTACTTC.

The V and J genes are TRBV5-1 and TRBJ2-3; the D is unclear. V dropped 0 bases and J dropped 0 bases, with 8 bases sitting between them. Germline CDR1 and CDR2: SGHRS and YFSETQ. The CDR3 covers 15 residues. This chain's CDR3 is CASSLGGPSTDTQYF. The DNA for the CDR3 is TGCGCCAGCAGCTTGGGGGGTCCTAGCACAGATACGCAGTATTTT.

This clone came up once. This chain connects TRBV4-2 to TRBJ1-3; D gene unclear. This CDR3 region has 16 residues. The V and J ends lost 0 bases and 2 bases respectively, with 11 bases between them. Germline V gives CDR1 LGHNA, CDR2 YNFKEQ. CDR3: CASSQEISLPGNTIYF. The CDR3 nucleotides are TGTGCCAGCAGCCAAGAGATCAGTCTACCTGGAAACACCATATATTTT.

V and J are TRBV5-1 and TRBJ2-7, with no clear D. Germline assignment: CDR1 SGHRS and CDR2 YFSETQ. The CDR3 sequence is 14 residues long. Trimming left V 3 bases short and J 4 bases short, with 14 bases between. In DNA form, the CDR3 reads TGCGCCAGCAGCTCGTCGGGTAGTAATTACGAGCAGTACTTC. Amino acids: CASSSSGSNYEQYF. Combining the CDR3 with reference TRBV5-1 and TRBJ2-7 gives the whole variable domain KAGVTQTPRYLIKTRGQQVTLSCSPISGHRSVSWYQQTPGQGLQFLFEYFSETQRNKGNFPGRFSGRQFSNSRSEMNVSTLELGDSALYLCASSSSGSNYEQYFGPGTRLTVT.

This clone turned up a few times. The junction and the germline gene differ at one end; a read error may be behind it. The chain is built from TRBV14 and TRBJ2-1; TRBD2 matches 8 bases. Germline V gene data show CDR1 as SGHDN and CDR2 as FVKESK. CDR3 length equals 14 residues. The CDR3 is CASRQAGEEVEQFF. CDR3 in DNA: TGTGCCAGCAGACAAGCGGGAGAAGAAGTTGAGCAGTTCTTC.

Remarks on this clone: The same CDR3 can be traced to other DNA sequences in this sample. The chain employs TRBV14 and TRBJ2-6; D not certain. The V end was cut by 0 bases, the J end by 4 bases, with 4 bases between. The CDR3 consists of 14 residues. The germline CDR1 and CDR2 sequences are SGHDN and FVKESK. CDR3 DNA: TGTGCCAGCAGCCAAGATTCCGGGGCCAACGTCCTGACTTTC. The encoded protein is CASSQDSGANVLTF.

The rearrangement uses TRBV19 and TRBJ1-5, with 9 bases aligning to TRBD1. V lost 3 bases and J lost 0; bases outside the gene matches: 3. The germline V gene has CDR1 LNHDA and CDR2 SQIVND (reference sequence). The CDR3 covers 16 residues. CDR3 coding DNA: TGTGCCAGTAGTATCCGACAGGGGGTTAGCAATCAGCCCCAGCATTTT. Its protein product is CASSIRQGVSNQPQHF.

The genes are TRBV14 and TRBJ2-7, with D possibly being TRBD1 or TRBD2 (5 bases each). The germline V and J ends were trimmed by 5 bases and 0 bases, with 14 bases remaining between them. The V gene's germline CDR1 is SGHDN and CDR2 FVKESK. The CDR3 totals 15 residues. The CDR3 DNA follows: TGTGCCAGCAGCGCCGGATGGGGGTACTCCTACGAGCAGTACTTC. Its translation is CASSAGWGYSYEQYF. Together with reference TRBV14 and TRBJ2-7, the CDR3 gives the full variable domain: EAGVTQFPSHSVIEKGQTVTLRCDPISGHDNLYWYRRVMGKEIKFLLHFVKESKQDESGMPNNRFLAERTGGTYSTLKVQPAELEDSGVYFCASSAGWGYSYEQYFGPGTRLTVT.

The chain links TRBV14 to TRBJ2-1; D remains ambiguous. Looked up from germline, CDR1 is SGHDN and CDR2 is FVKESK. The CDR3 is 12 amino acids. The V and J ends lost 4 bases and 10 bases respectively, with 11 bases between them. CDR3 DNA sequence: TGTGCCAGCAGCCGAAACCCGTGGGAGCAGTTCTTC. Protein product: CASSRNPWEQFF.

The chain uses TRBV5-1 and TRBJ2-1; TRBD1 might be the D (6 bases). The CDR3 is 18 residues long. Germline V lookup: CDR1 SGHRS, CDR2 YFSETQ. The germline V and J ends were trimmed by 3 bases and 1 base, with 20 bases remaining between them. CDR3 sequence: CASSSVPFDRISYNEQFF. The CDR3 bases are TGCGCCAGCAGCTCCGTCCCCTTCGACAGGATTTCCTACAATGAGCAGTTCTTC.

This clone was observed once. The chain has TRBV24-1 and TRBJ1-2, with 7 bases lining up with TRBD1. V lost 4 bases, J lost 7 bases, and 17 bases stayed unmatched. Germline V lookup: CDR1 KGHDR, CDR2 SFDVKD. CDR3 length equals 17 residues. The CDR3 DNA is TGTGCCACCAGTGACCCTCACGCCGGGACAGACGTGTTTGGCTACACCTTC. Translating gives CATSDPHAGTDVFGYTF.

The V and J genes are TRBV24-1 and TRBJ1-1; maybe TRBD1 (5 bases). Germline values: CDR1 KGHDR, CDR2 SFDVKD. Trimming took 1 base from V and 1 from J, leaving 27 bases between them. The CDR3 is made up of 21 amino acids. The chain's CDR3 is CATSDFPGAPLGQEANTEAFF. CDR3 DNA: TGTGCCACCAGTGATTTTCCCGGGGCCCCCCTTGGGCAGGAGGCGAACACTGAAGCTTTCTTT.

Points on this clone: Relative to the germline gene, one junction end is altered; a read error may explain this. The genes are TRBV3-1 (or the pseudogene TRBV3-2) and TRBJ1-2; D perhaps matches TRBD1 (5 bases). CDR3 length equals 11 residues. Germline values: CDR1 LGHDT, CDR2 YNNKEL (reference sequence). The CDR3 loop reads CASSRGTGLAF. The CDR3 nucleotides read TGTGCCAGCAGCCGAGGGACTGGCCTAGCCTTC.

The rearrangement joins TRBV18 to TRBJ1-2; possibly TRBD1 for D (5 bases). With 3 bases removed from V and 3 bases from J, the gap between germline ends came to 11 bases. CDR1 is KGHSH and CDR2 is LQKENI in the germline V gene. This CDR3 region has 14 residues. The CDR3 protein is CASSPGIGDYGYTF. The CDR3, as DNA: TGTGCCAGCTCACCCGGGATAGGGGACTATGGCTACACCTTC. Complete variable domain (other parts from reference TRBV18 and TRBJ1-2): NAGVMQNPRHLVRRRGQEARLRCSPMKGHSHVYWYRQLPEEGLKFMVYLQKENIIDESGMPKERFSAEFPKEGPSILRIQQVVRGDSAAYFCASSPGIGDYGYTFGSGTRLTVV.

This chain joins TRBV19 and TRBJ1-5; 10 nucleotides align to TRBD1. The CDR3 loop spans 17 amino acids. Germline values: CDR1 LNHDA, CDR2 SQIVND (reference sequence). The ends lost 5 bases at V and 4 bases at J; junction bases unmatched: 11. CDR3 nucleotides: TGTGCCAGTAGTCCAATAGCCGGGACAGGGGTAAATCAGCCCCAGCATTTT. Amino acid sequence: CASSPIAGTGVNQPQHF.